The T cell receptor delta chain described here comes from a study of gamma-delta T cells after stem cell transplantation. This CDR3 is 17 amino acids long. CDR1 is GEAIGNYY, CDR2 EKD, per germline. TCRdb reapplied CATT to the RT-PCR reads. This repertoire shows fewer than 12,000 delta-chain clones, 1.3% found once; its top ten account for around 10%. This clone was seen a handful of times. The translation of this DNA and the TCRdb protein of a much larger clone differ at residue 3, probably owing to a read error; the protein shown here is translated from the DNA. Sequencing input: gamma-delta T cells. The V and J genes are TRDV2 and TRDJ1, with TRDD3 identical over 7 bases. The receptor's source is a human donor. It is not recorded whose cells these are; they may come from a transplant donor. The DNA for the CDR3 is TGTGCCTGGGACACCGTGGATACGGAACCCGACAGGGATAAACTCATCTTT. This gives the protein CAWDTVDTEPDRDKLIF.